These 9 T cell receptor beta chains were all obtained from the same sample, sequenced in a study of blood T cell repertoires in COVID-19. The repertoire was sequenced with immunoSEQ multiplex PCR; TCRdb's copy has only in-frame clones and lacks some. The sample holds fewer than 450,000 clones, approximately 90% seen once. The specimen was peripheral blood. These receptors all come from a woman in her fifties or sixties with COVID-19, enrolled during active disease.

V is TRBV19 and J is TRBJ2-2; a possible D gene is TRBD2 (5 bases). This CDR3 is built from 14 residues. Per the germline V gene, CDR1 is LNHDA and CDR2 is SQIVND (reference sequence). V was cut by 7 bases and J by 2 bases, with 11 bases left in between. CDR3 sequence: CASKKGRNTGELFF. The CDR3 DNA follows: TGTGCCAGTAAGAAAGGGAGAAACACCGGGGAGCTGTTTTTT.

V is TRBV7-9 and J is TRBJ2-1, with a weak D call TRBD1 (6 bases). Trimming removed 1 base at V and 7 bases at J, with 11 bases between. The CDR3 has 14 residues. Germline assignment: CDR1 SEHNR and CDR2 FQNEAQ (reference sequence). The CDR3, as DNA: TGTGCCAGCAGCTTAGTGGCAGGGGTTAATGAGCAGTTCTTC. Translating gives CASSLVAGVNEQFF.

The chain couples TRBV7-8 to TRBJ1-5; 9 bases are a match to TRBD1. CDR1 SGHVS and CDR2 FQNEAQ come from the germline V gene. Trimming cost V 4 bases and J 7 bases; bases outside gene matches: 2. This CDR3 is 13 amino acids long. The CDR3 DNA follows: TGTGCCAGCAGCTCGGACAGGGGACAGCCCCAGCATTTT. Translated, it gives CASSSDRGQPQHF.

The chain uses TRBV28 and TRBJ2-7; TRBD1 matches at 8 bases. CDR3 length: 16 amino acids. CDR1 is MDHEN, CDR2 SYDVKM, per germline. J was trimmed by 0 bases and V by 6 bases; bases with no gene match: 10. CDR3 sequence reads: CASSPMGQAYSYEQYF. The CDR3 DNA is TGTGCCAGCAGCCCTATGGGACAGGCTTACTCCTACGAGCAGTACTTC.

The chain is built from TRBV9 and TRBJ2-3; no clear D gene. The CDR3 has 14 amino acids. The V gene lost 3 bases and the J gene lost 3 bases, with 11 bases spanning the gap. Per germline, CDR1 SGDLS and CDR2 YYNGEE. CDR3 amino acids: CASSGGPVTDTQYF. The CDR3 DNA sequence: TGTGCCAGCAGCGGAGGCCCCGTTACAGATACGCAGTATTTT.

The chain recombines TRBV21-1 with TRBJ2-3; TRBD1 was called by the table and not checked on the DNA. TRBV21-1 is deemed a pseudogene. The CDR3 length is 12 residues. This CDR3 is CASTPGADTQYF. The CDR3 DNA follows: TGTGCCAGTACTCCAGGGGCCGATACGCAGTATTTT.

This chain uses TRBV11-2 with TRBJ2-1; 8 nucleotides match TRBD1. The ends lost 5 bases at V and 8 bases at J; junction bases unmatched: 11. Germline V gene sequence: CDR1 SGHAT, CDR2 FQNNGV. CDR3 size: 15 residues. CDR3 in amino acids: CASSLTGQGVDEQFF. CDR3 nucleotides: TGTGCCAGCAGCCTAACCGGACAGGGAGTGGATGAGCAGTTCTTC.

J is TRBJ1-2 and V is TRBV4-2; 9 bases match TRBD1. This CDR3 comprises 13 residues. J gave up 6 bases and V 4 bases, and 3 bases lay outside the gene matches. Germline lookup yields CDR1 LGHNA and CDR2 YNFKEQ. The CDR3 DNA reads TGTGCCAGCAGCCCGGACAGGGGCCATGGCTACACCTTC. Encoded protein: CASSPDRGHGYTF.

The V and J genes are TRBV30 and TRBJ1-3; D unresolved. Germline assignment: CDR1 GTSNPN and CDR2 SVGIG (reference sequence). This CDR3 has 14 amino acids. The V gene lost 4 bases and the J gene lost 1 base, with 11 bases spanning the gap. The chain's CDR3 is CAWTLRASGNTIYF. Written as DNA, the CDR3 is TGTGCCTGGACGCTGAGGGCGTCTGGAAACACCATATATTTT.